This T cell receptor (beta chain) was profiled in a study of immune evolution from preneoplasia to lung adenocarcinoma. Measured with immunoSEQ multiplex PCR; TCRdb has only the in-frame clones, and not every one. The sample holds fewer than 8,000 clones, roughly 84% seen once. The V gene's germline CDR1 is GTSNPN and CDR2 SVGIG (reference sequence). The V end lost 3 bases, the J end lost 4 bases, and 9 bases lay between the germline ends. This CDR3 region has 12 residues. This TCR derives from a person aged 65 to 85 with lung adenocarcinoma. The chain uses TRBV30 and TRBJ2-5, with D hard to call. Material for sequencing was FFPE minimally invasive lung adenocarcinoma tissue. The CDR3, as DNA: TGTGCCTGGAGAAACAGCCCAGAGACCCAGTACTTC. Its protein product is CAWRNSPETQYF.